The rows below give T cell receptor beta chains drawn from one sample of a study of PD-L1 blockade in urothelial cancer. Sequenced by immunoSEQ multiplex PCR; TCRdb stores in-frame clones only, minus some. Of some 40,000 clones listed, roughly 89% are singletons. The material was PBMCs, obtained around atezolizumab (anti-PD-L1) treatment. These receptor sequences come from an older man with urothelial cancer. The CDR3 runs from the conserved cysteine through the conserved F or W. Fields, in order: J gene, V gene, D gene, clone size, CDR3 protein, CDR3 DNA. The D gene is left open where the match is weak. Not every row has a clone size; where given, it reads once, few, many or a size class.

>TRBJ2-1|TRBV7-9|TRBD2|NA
CASSLGVGRGGHNEQFF
TGTGCCAGCAGCTTAGGGGTCGGGCGGGGGGGGCACAATGAGCAGTTCTTC
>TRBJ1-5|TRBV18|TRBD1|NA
CASSPLAGTGINQPQHF
TGTGCCAGCTCACCACTTGCCGGGACAGGGATCAATCAGCCCCAGCATTTT
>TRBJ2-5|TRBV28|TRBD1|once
CASSPYRGQETQYF
TGTGCCAGCAGCCCCTACAGGGGACAAGAGACCCAGTACTTC
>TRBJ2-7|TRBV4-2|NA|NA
CASSHPTGGMYF
TGTGCCAGCAGCCACCCAACGGGCGGGATGTACTTC
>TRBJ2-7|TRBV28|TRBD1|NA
CASSSPGQGVHEQYF
TGTGCCAGCAGTTCACCGGGACAGGGGGTCCACGAGCAGTACTTC
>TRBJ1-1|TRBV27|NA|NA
CASSFRGGTEAFF
TGTGCCAGCAGTTTCCGGGGTGGCACTGAAGCTTTCTTT
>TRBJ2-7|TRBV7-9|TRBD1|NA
CASSLVGTGSYEQYF
TGTGCCAGCAGCTTAGTTGGGACAGGGTCTTACGAGCAGTACTTC
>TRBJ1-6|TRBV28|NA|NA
CASSLPRAGGSPLHF
TGTGCCAGCAGTTTACCGCGCGCAGGTGGTTCACCCCTCCACTTT
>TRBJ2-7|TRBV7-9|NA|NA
CASSIGTQRGEQYF
TGTGCCAGCAGCATCGGGACACAACGAGGGGAGCAGTACTTC
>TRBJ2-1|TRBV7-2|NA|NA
CASSLDALGREQFF
TGTGCCAGCAGCTTAGATGCACTTGGTCGGGAGCAGTTCTTC
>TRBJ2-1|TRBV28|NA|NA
CASSLLSNEQFF
TGTGCCAGCAGTTTGCTGAGCAATGAGCAGTTCTTC
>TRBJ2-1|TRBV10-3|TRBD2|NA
CAISGQTSGNLGGEQFF
TGTGCCATCAGTGGGCAGACTAGCGGTAATTTGGGAGGTGAGCAGTTCTTC
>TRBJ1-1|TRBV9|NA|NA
CASSVGQMIAGTEAFF
TGTGCCAGCAGCGTCGGACAGATGATAGCGGGAACTGAAGCTTTCTTT
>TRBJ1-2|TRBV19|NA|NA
CASSLQGNYGYTF
TGTGCCAGTAGTCTCCAGGGGAACTATGGCTACACCTTC
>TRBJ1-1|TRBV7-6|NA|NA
CASSLGERTEAFF
TGTGCCAGCAGCTTAGGGGAGCGCACTGAAGCTTTCTTT
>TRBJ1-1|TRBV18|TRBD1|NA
CASSSLNLDRVNTEAFF
TGTGCCAGCTCATCACTAAACCTAGACAGGGTGAACACTGAAGCTTTCTTT